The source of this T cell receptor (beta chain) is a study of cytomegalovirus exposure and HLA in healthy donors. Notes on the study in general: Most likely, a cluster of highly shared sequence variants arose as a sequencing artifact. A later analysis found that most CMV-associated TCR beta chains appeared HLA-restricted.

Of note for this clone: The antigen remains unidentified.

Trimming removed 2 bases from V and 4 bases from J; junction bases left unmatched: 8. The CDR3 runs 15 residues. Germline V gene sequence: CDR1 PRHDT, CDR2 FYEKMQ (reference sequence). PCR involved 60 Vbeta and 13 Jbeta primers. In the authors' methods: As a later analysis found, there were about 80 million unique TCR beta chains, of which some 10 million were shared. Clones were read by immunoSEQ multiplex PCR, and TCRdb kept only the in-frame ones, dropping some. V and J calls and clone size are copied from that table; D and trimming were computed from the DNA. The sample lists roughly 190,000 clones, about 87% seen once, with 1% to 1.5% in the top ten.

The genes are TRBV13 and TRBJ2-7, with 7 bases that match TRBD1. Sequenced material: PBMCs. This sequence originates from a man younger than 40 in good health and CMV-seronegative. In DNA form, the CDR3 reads TGTGCCAGCAGCTTACGGGGCTTACAGGGGTACGAGCAGTACTTC. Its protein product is CASSLRGLQGYEQYF.